This TCR beta chain was sequenced during a study of T cells in Graves' hyperthyroidism and ophthalmopathy. Regarding the study as a whole: Most thyroid-expanded clonotypes above 0.001 were also found in blood.

In regard to this clonotype: Its antigen is not known. One junction end does not reproduce the germline sequence, and a read error may be involved.

Exclusion criteria comprised uncontrolled infection, other autoimmune disease, pregnancy or lactation. There are 15 residues in the CDR3. Germline CDR1 is SGHTA and CDR2 is FQGNSA. Researchers amplified the TCR beta CDR3 regions from RNA transcripts. When the TCR CDR3 underwent first-round RT-PCR, the HTBI primer set was used. TCRdb itself ran the multiplex PCR reads through MiXCR, one entry per CDR3 protein. This table holds fewer than 400,000 distinct CDR3 sequences, around 17% found once. Sequenced material: blood. This TCR was sampled from a man aged 25-40 years with Graves' hyperthyroidism. The chain recombines TRBV7-2 with TRBJ2-7; 7 bases line up with TRBD2. DNA for the CDR3: TGTGCCAGCAGCCCAATGAGTAGCGGGTTGTACGAGCAGTGCTTC. This sequence encodes CASSPMSSGLYEQCF.